The T cell receptor beta chain under discussion was sequenced for a study of blood T cell repertoires in COVID-19. Study at large: From T cells, B-cell-depleted T cells, or PBMCs came the material, which was cDNA or gDNA.

V trimming: 7 bases; J trimming: 4 bases; junction bases outside the gene matches: 4. The V gene's germline CDR1 is MDHEN and CDR2 SYDVKM. The CDR3 runs to 13 residues. Original data processing: For nucleated cells, counts were estimated from reference gene primer amplification. Here immunoSEQ multiplex PCR was the method, and the copy in TCRdb shows in-frame clones only, minus some. V and J calls and clone size come straight from that table; D and trimming were deduced from the DNA. Of more than 110,000 clones in the sample, about 75% are singletons; the top ten hold 2.5% to 3%. The rearrangement links TRBV28 to TRBJ2-5; 9 nucleotides line up with TRBD1. This TCR was sampled from a woman in her forties or fifties who had recovered from COVID-19. The sample was PBMCs or T cells enriched from blood (not recorded which). CDR3 DNA sequence: TGTGCCAGCAAGCACAGGGGGCTAGAGACCCAGTACTTC. It yields the protein CASKHRGLETQYF.